A selection of T cell receptor beta chains follows, all from one sample in a study of CD8 T cells in ankylosing spondylitis. MiXCR, run by TCRdb on the 5' RACE reads, gives a single entry per CDR3 protein. The data show under 450,000 distinct CDR3 sequences, approximately 17% seen once. The sequencing sample was made of blood, either unsorted or a sorted T cell fraction (not recorded which). The receptors come from a male donor with ankylosing spondylitis. CDR3s leave out the opening cysteine and the closing phenylalanine or tryptophan. The D gene is left open where the match is weak. For some rows the clone size is stated as once, few or many, or as a class when expanded; others skip it.

NA	NA	TRBJ2-3	TRBV7-2	ASSLAGRRTDTQY
NA	TRBD1	TRBJ2-7	TRBV20-1	RANRQGAAYEQY
many	TRBD2	TRBJ2-1	TRBV7-9	ASSRGGASEQF
NA	NA	TRBJ2-1	TRBV28	ASSSYLNEQF
many	NA	TRBJ2-2	TRBV27	ASSYPPAGTGELF
few	NA	TRBJ1-6	TRBV25-1	ASSRGDSYNSPLH
few	NA	TRBJ2-5	TRBV29-1	SVEVQGGETQY
NA	NA	TRBJ2-7	TRBV5-1	ASSPGPVYEQY
few	NA	TRBJ2-7	TRBV3-1	ATRREGSYEQY
NA	TRBD2	TRBJ2-3	TRBV7-2	ASSPPLGAGGGDTQY
many	NA	TRBJ1-5	TRBV20-1	SARAADQPQH
few	NA	TRBJ1-1	TRBV7-8	ASSLARETEAF
few	NA	TRBJ2-5	TRBV6-1	ASSQGLSQGETQY
NA	TRBD1	TRBJ1-3	TRBV11-2	ASGFGAGGRNTIY
many	NA	TRBJ2-5	TRBV12-3/TRBV12-4	ASSGSGQETQY
few	TRBD2	TRBJ2-2	TRBV4-1	ASSHKSGSGGPNWPFTGELF
few	TRBD1	TRBJ1-2	TRBV7-2	ASSLVAGGRGYT